The 6 T cell receptor beta chains given below trace back to one sample, sequenced in a study of shared clonotypes between healthy human individuals (dated by TCRdb to the early 2020s). The receptor library was made with the immunoSEQ multiplex PCR assay. Here the immuneACCESS table is served through TCRdb, limited to in-frame sequences with V and J called. Missing clones are a known gap in these copies; in checked studies unresolved V genes cover under half, and the rest lacks a known reason. Within this sample are about 1 million clones, with approximately 70% of them counted one time only. Approximately 1.5% of the sample rests with the top ten. The material sequenced was memory CD4+ T cells sorted from blood. The cell subset or site label of this sample denotes: CD45RA-negative fraction. Source of these receptors: a man between 18 and 29 years old in good health.

The chain is built from TRBV10-3 and TRBJ1-5; possible D gene TRBD1, 5 bases. The CDR3 runs 15 residues. Trimming removed 0 bases at V and 7 bases at J, with 13 bases between. In germline, CDR1 is ENHRY, CDR2 SYGVKD. The CDR3 nucleotides read TGTGCCATCAGTGAGTCAGGAGGGACGGGGCAGCCCCAGCATTTT. This translates into CAISESGGTGQPQHF.

This chain connects TRBV7-9 to TRBJ2-2; tentatively, D is TRBD1 or TRBD2 (5 bases each). Trimming took 5 bases from V and 4 from J, leaving 17 bases between them. Looked up from germline, CDR1 is SEHNR and CDR2 is FQNEAQ (reference sequence). This CDR3 contains 16 residues. The CDR3 here is CASSPRQGAGTGELFF. The CDR3 DNA sequence: TGTGCCAGCAGCCCACGACAAGGGGCGGGCACCGGGGAGCTGTTTTTT.

This clone was recorded only once. The rearrangement uses TRBV11-2 and TRBJ2-1; D perhaps matches TRBD2 (6 bases). V lost 6 bases and J lost 6, with 18 bases in between. The CDR3 runs 15 residues. Germline V gene sequence: CDR1 SGHAT, CDR2 FQNNGV. The chain's CDR3 is CASRIQDYLANEQFF. The CDR3 coding sequence is TGTGCCAGCAGGATACAGGACTACCTCGCCAATGAGCAGTTCTTC.

The gene calls are TRBV27 and TRBJ1-2; TRBD1 is a possible D gene (5 bases). Trimming took off 4 bases at V and 5 bases at J, with 17 bases between the two ends. From germline, CDR1 is MNHEY and CDR2 SMNVEV (reference sequence). This CDR3 contains 15 residues. DNA of the CDR3: TGTGCCAGCAGTTCCTTGGAGGGGCGGAGGTATGGCTACACCTTC. The encoded protein is CASSSLEGRRYGYTF.

The chain carries TRBV7-9 and TRBJ2-1; TRBD1 matches at 9 bases. The CDR3 loop spans 17 amino acids. V was clipped by 5 bases and J by 12 bases; unmatched bases: 20. Germline V lookup: CDR1 SEHNR, CDR2 FQNEAQ (reference sequence). The CDR3 coding sequence is TGTGCCAGCAGCGCGACCGCCGGGACAGGGTACGAAAAAGGGCAGTTCTTC. Protein: CASSATAGTGYEKGQFF.

The rearrangement links TRBV11-2 to TRBJ1-2; D remains unclear. The CDR3 loop spans 14 amino acids. With 8 bases removed from V and 4 bases from J, the gap between germline ends came to 17 bases. Germline assignment: CDR1 SGHAT and CDR2 FQNNGV. CDR3: CASSLEGTSYGYTF. The CDR3 bases are TGTGCCAGCTCCCTAGAGGGAACCTCCTATGGCTACACCTTC. Looking up the rest from reference TRBV11-2 and TRBJ1-2 gives the full variable domain: EAGVAQSPRYKIIEKRQSVAFWCNPISGHATLYWYQQILGQGPKLLIQFQNNGVVDDSQLPKDRFSAERLKGVDSTLKIQPAKLEDSAVYLCASSLEGTSYGYTFGSGTRLTVV.